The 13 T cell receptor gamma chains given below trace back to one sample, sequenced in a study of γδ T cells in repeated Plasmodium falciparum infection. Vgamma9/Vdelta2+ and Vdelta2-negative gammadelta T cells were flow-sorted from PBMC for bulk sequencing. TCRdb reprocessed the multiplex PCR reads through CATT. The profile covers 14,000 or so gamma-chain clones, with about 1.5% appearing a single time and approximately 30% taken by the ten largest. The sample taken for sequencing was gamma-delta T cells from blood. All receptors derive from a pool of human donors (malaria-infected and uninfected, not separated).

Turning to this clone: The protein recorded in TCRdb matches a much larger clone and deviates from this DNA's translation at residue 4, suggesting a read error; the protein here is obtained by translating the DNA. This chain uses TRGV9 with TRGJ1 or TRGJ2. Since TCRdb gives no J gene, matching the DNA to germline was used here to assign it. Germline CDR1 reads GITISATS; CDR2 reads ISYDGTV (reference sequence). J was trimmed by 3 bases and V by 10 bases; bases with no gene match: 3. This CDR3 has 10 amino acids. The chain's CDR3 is CALSYYKKLF. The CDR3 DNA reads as TGTGCCTTAAGTTATTATAAGAAACTCTTT.

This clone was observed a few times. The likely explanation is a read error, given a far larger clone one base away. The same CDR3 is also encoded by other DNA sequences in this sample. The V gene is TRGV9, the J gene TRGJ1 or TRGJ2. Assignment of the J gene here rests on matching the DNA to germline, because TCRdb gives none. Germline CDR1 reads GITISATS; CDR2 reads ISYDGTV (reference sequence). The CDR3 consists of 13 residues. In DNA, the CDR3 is TGTGCCTTGTGGGATTCGAATTATTACAAGAAACTCTTT. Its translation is CALWDSNYYKKLF.

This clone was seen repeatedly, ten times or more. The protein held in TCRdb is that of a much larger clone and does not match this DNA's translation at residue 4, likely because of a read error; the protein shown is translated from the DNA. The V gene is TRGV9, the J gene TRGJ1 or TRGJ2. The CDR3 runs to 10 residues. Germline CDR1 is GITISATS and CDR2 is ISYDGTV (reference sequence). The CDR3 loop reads CALLEDKKLF. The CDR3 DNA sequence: TGTGCCTTGTTGGAGGATAAGAAACTCTTT.

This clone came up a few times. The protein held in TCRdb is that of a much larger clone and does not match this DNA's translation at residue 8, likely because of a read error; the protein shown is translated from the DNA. The CDR3 reads CATWDRLLGVSTVDYYKKLF. DNA for the CDR3: TGTGCCACCTGGGACAGGCTTCTCGGGGTTTCGACAGTAGATTATTATAAGAAACTCTTT. The chain employs TRGV3 and TRGJ1 or TRGJ2. The J gene, absent from TCRdb, was called here by matching the DNA to germline. The germline gives CDR1 VTNTFY, CDR2 YDVSTARD (reference sequence). The junction had 22 bases not matched to a gene; V was cut back by 0 bases and J by 2 bases. The CDR3 sequence is 20 residues long.

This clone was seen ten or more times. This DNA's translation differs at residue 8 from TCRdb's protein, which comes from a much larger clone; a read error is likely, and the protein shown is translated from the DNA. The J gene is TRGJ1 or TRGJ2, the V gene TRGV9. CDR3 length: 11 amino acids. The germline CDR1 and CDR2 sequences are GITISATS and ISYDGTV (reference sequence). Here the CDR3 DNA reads TGTGCCTTGTGGGTATCTTATAGGAAACTCTTT. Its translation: CALWVSYRKLF.

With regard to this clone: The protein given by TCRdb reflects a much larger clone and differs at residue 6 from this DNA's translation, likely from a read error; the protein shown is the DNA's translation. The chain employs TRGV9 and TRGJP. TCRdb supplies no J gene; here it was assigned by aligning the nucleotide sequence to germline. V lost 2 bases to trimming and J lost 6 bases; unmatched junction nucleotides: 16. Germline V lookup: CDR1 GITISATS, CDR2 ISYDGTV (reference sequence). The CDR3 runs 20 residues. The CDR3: CALWEASQVGRELGKKIKVF. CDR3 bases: TGTGCCTTGTGGGAGGCGTCTCAAGTTGGTAGAGAGTTGGGCAAAAAAATCAAGGTATTT.

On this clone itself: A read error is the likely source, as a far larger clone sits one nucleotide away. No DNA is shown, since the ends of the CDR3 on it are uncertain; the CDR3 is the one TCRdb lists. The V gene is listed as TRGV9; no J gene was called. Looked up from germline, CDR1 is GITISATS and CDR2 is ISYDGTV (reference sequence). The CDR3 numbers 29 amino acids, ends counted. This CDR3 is CALWEVRSNSLAVEQHLLSQVSIGRIQHF.

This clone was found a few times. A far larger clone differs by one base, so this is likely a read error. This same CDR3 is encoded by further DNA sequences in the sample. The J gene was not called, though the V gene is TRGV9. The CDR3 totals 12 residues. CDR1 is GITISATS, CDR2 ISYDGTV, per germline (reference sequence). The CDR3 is CALWEEGYKKLF. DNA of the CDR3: TGTGCCTTGTGGGAAGAGGGGTATAAGAAGCTCTTT.

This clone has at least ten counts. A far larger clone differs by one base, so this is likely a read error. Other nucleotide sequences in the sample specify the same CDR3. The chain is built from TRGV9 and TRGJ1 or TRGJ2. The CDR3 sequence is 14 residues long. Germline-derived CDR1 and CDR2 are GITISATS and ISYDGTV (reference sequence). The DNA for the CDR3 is TGCGCCTTGTGGGAGGTGTGGAATTATTATAAGAAACTCTTT. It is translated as CALWEVWNYYKKLF.

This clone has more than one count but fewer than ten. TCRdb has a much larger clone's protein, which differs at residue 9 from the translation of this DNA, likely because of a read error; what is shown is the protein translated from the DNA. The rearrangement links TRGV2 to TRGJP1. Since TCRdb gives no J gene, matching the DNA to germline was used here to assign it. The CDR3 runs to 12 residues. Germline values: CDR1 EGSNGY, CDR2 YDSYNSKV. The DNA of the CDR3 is TGTGCCACCTGGTCCACTGGTTGGCTCAAGATATTT. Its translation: CATWSTGWLKIF.

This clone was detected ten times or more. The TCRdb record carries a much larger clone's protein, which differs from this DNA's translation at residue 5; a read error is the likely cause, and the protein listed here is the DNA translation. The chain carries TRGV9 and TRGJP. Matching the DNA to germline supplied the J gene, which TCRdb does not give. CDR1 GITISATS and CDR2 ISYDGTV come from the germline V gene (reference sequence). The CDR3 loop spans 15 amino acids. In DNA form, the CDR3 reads TGTGCCTTGTGGGTGGTGCTATTGGGCAAAAAAATCAAGGTATTT. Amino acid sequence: CALWVVLLGKKIKVF.

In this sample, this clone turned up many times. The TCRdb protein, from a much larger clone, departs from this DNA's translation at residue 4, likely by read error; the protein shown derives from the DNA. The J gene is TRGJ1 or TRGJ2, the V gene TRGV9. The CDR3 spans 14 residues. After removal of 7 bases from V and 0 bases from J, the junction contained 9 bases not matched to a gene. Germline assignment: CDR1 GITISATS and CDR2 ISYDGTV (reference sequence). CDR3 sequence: CALCGDSNYYKKLF. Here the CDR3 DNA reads TGTGCCTTGTGTGGCGATTCGAATTATTATAAGAAACTCTTT.

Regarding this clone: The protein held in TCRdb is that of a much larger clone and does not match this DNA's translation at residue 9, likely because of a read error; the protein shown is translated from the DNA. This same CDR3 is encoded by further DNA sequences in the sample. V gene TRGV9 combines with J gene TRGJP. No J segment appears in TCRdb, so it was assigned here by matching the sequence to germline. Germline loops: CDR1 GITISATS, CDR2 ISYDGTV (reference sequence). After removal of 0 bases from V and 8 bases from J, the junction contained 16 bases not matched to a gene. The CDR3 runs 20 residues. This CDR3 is CALWEVEQRGKKLGKKIKVF. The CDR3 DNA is TGTGCCTTGTGGGAGGTGGAGCAAAGGGGCAAAAAGTTGGGCAAAAAAATCAAGGTATTT.